This T cell receptor (beta chain) was captured in a study of blood T cell repertoires in COVID-19. Study summary: Acute and convalescent COVID-19 samples came from the United States, Italy and Spain. T cells, B-cell-depleted T cells, or PBMCs supplied cDNA or gDNA.

The CDR3 is 14 amino acids. Germline V gene lookup returns CDR1 LNHDA and CDR2 SQIVND (reference sequence). With 3 bases removed from V and 1 base from J, the gap between germline ends came to 6 bases. Concerning this clone: Distinct nucleotide sequences in the sample also encode this CDR3.

Original handling: Reference gene primer amplification yielded estimated nucleated cell counts. Using immunoSEQ multiplex PCR, the repertoire was profiled, and TCRdb retains in-frame clones only, with some absent. For V, J and clone size, that table is used; D and trimming come from the DNA. Here the sample spans 150,000 to 200,000 clones, about 80% being singletons. This TCR derives from a man aged 55 to 70 with acute or convalescent COVID-19. Sequences were obtained from peripheral blood. The chain couples TRBV19 to TRBJ2-2; D is perhaps TRBD1 (6 bases). The CDR3 loop reads CASSIRGNTGELFF. The CDR3 DNA is TGTGCCAGTAGTATCAGGGGGAACACCGGGGAGCTGTTTTTT.